Shown below are 10 T cell receptor beta chains from a single sample sequenced in a study of a mutant IDH1 vaccine in newly diagnosed glioma. Profiling relied on immunoSEQ multiplex PCR, and the TCRdb table lists in-frame clones only, not all of them. Among tens of thousands of clones, about 80% were seen once, and the ten largest hold more than 4.5%. The antigens for these receptors are not known. Time point in this sample: week 23, last vaccination. A 20-mer mutant IDH1 peptide at 300 ug was injected subcutaneously with topical imiquimod. The material was PBMCs, obtained from a glioma patient whose treatment included an IDH1 peptide vaccine. These receptors originate from a man aged 50 to 59 with glioma.

Turning to this clone: A junction end diverges from the germline sequence, so it may reflect a read error. This chain connects TRBV4-1 to TRBJ2-2, with D maybe TRBD2 (6 bases). Germline loops: CDR1 MGHRA, CDR2 YSYEKL. This CDR3 contains 16 residues. The DNA for the CDR3 is TGCGCCAGCAGACAAGAGGCGGGACGGAACACCGGGGAGCTGTTTTTT. It is translated as CASRQEAGRNTGELFF.

J is TRBJ2-1 and V is TRBV30; D possibly matches TRBD1 or TRBD2 (6 bases each). The CDR3 extends over 14 amino acids. Trimming cost V 3 bases and J 4 bases, with 13 bases left between them. CDR1 and CDR2 (germline): GTSNPN, SVGIG (reference sequence). CDR3 amino acids: CAWRVGGEYNEQFF. As DNA, the CDR3 is TGTGCCTGGAGAGTGGGGGGCGAGTACAATGAGCAGTTCTTC.

The rearrangement links TRBV5-1 to TRBJ2-7; D may be TRBD2 (5 bases). V was shortened by 0 bases and J by 6 bases, with 16 bases between the two germline ends. The CDR3 runs to 15 residues. From germline, CDR1 is SGHRS and CDR2 YFSETQ. DNA for the CDR3: TGCGCCAGCAGCTTGGAGTTCGGAGGTATGGGCGAGCAGTACTTC. It is translated as CASSLEFGGMGEQYF.

The chain carries TRBV7-9 and TRBJ1-1, with no clear D. The ends were cut back, 7 bases at V and 3 bases at J, with 12 bases in the middle. Germline V CDR1 and CDR2: SEHNR, FQNEAQ (reference sequence). The CDR3 covers 13 residues. The CDR3 nucleotides are TGTGCCAGCACCCACGAGGTTCACACTGAAGCTTTCTTT. Residues: CASTHEVHTEAFF.

This clone was seen a few times. The chain combines TRBV7-9 with TRBJ2-7, with D perhaps given as TRBD1 or TRBD2 (6 bases each). V dropped 5 bases and J dropped 5 bases, with 19 bases sitting between them. CDR3 length: 15 amino acids. Germline CDR1 and CDR2: SEHNR and FQNEAQ (reference sequence). This CDR3 is CASSRWGATTDEQYF. CDR3 sequence (DNA): TGTGCCAGCAGCCGGTGGGGGGCTACCACTGACGAGCAGTACTTC.

The chain has TRBV6-5 and TRBJ1-1, with TRBD1 matching 8 bases. Germline V gene sequence: CDR1 MNHEY, CDR2 SVGAGI. This CDR3 region has 15 residues. V was clipped by 4 bases and J by 4 bases; unmatched bases: 8. CDR3 in DNA: TGTGCCAGCAGTTTAAGTCAGGGGGCAGGCACTGAAGCTTTCTTT. It yields the protein CASSLSQGAGTEAFF.

The chain joins TRBV27 to TRBJ2-7; TRBD1 might be the D (5 bases). V lost 5 bases, J lost 3 bases, and 14 bases lay in between. From germline, CDR1 is MNHEY and CDR2 SMNVEV (reference sequence). This CDR3 has 14 residues. CDR3 DNA: TGTGCCAGCAGTGACAGTGCCCTCCACTACGAGCAGTACTTC. Its translation: CASSDSALHYEQYF.

Only a few counts were recorded for this clone. This rearrangement joins TRBV28 to TRBJ1-4; a weak D match, TRBD1 (6 bases). Trimming removed 6 bases from V and 13 bases from J, with 21 bases in between. The germline CDR1 and CDR2 sequences are MDHEN and SYDVKM. This CDR3 is built from 14 residues. The CDR3, as DNA: TGTGCCAGCAGCCCGACAGGATCCCGTACCGGACTGTTTTTT. This encodes CASSPTGSRTGLFF.

This clone has a single count. The CDR3 loop is CASSITLGEETQYF. CDR3 coding DNA: TGTGCCAGTAGTATAACTCTAGGGGAAGAGACCCAGTACTTC. The V call is TRBV19, the J call TRBJ2-5, with D perhaps matching TRBD1 (5 bases). The V end lost 2 bases, the J end lost 3 bases, and 10 bases lay between the germline ends. The CDR3 totals 14 residues. The germline CDR1 and CDR2 sequences are LNHDA and SQIVND (reference sequence).

The chain employs TRBV2 and TRBJ1-5; the match to TRBD1 covers 9 bases. The CDR3 spans 18 residues. J gave up 0 bases and V 6 bases, and 12 bases lay outside the gene matches. Germline CDR1 SNHLY, CDR2 FYNNEI. The CDR3 loop is CASSQNLQGARSNQPQHF. CDR3 nucleotide sequence: TGTGCCAGCAGCCAGAACTTACAGGGGGCGCGTAGCAATCAGCCCCAGCATTTT.